The entry that follows covers one T cell receptor beta chain sequence. No cognate antigen has been identified for it. Base qualities are not provided; no much larger clone lies one nucleotide away. Libraries came from the immunoSEQ multiplex PCR assay. For the multiplex PCR, a mixture combining 60 forward primers for TCR Vbeta segments and 13 reverse primers for TCR Jbeta segments was used. The CDR3 region of rearranged TCR beta genes was amplified from genomic DNA with a multiplex PCR assay. Amplified TCR beta libraries were sequenced as 87-base-pair reads on the Illumina HiSeq System. As for how the authors treated the data: A later analysis counted about 80 million unique TCR beta chains across the 650 to 800 repertoires, and 10 million to 12 million of these chains were shared by at least two donors. Raw reads were error-corrected and collapsed into unique sequences with a nearest-neighbor algorithm that merged closely related sequences to remove PCR and sequencing errors. Alignment of CDR3 sequences to IMGT reference sequences was used to assign V, D and J gene segments. Each retained sequence needed at least a six-nucleotide match to both a V gene segment and a J gene segment. A rearrangement was called productive if the CDR3 had no stop codons and remained in frame with V and J, and every other rearrangement was called non-productive. Following IMGT convention, CDR3 was defined as the stretch from the second conserved V-encoded cysteine to the conserved J-encoded phenylalanine. The earlier analysis of 500 to 650 of the donors excluded any sequence lacking an unambiguous match to a single V gene segment. An earlier analysis of some 610 of the donors called V segments functional above 56.7% productive rearrangements and segregating when the between-donor standard deviation exceeded 5%. A statistical classification framework was built for diagnosing cytomegalovirus status from the catalog of TCR beta chain sequences. A later analysis assigned V and J genes by comparing TCR nucleotide sequences with IMGT/GENE-DB human TR gene sequences. Using the TCRdist pipeline, a later analysis assigned CDR3 sequences along with most-parsimonious VDJ recombination scenarios. A later analysis defined each TCR beta chain by its CDR3 amino acid sequence plus V-gene family, and excluded reads lacking a unique V-gene family. A later analysis removed 600 or so highly shared, low-generation-probability nucleotide sequences to deal with suspected cross-contamination and a sequencing artifact. A later analysis calculated a clonal expansion index for each public chain from normalized within-repertoire ranks of inferred template counts. In a later analysis, generation probabilities were computed with a VDJ recombination model fitted to out-of-frame rearrangements, and the resulting probabilities were checked against IGoR. In a later analysis, TCR-TCR, TCR-HLA and TCR-CMV co-occurrence was scored with hypergeometric tests, and a repertoire-size bias correction was applied to TCR pairs. A later analysis estimated false discovery rates by permuting HLA or CMV assignments 20 times. In a later analysis, co-occurring TCRs were grouped with DBSCAN, and TCRdist sequence similarity was added when clustering was performed within HLA-allele-positive subsets. For co-occurrence clustering, repertoires with fewer than 30,000 or more than 120,000 public chains were excluded, along with about five repertoires with anomalous nucleotide sharing. The clones in this table, taken by TCRdb from immuneACCESS, are in-frame only. Not every clone is retained; where verified, under half of the shortfall comes from an unresolved V gene, and the cause of the rest is unknown. The V and J calls and clone size come from that table; D and trimming were worked out from the DNA. The sample records 140,000 to 150,000 clones, 70% of which are singletons. The leading ten clones occupy under 2.5% of the sample.

These data originate in a study of cytomegalovirus exposure and HLA in healthy donors (TCRdb year 2017). Background for the entire study: An earlier analysis of 550 to 700 of the donors reported more than 250 Gb of sequence data and more than 90 million unique TCR beta sequences from approximately 180 million T cells. Typing coverage varied by locus: roughly 629-630 donors for A, B, C, DRB1 and DQB1; about 520 for DQA1; over 600 for DPA1; 450 to 480 for DPB1. Every discovery cohort repertoire had been produced on one sequencing platform. Of the 398 genotyped donors, approximately 80% fell in the genetic ancestry cluster associated with self-reported Caucasian donors. Roughly 290 gigabases of sequencing data and roughly 80 million unique TCR sequences made up an early release that covered about 640 HLA-typed donors. Both class I and class II loci were covered by HLA typing, at four-digit resolution. In a later genetic analysis, genome-wide SNP genotypes for about three fifths of the 666 donors were used, and that subset was treated as a discovery cohort. Donor age, sex, ethnicity and CMV serostatus were compiled together with the repertoire data. Rather than using new phenotypic data, the later analysis identified candidate immune exposures from TCR beta sequences and from how often those sequences occurred across donors. The T cell repertoires of several hundred subjects were profiled by immunosequencing and related to cytomegalovirus serostatus. Across around 400 genotyped donors of the cohort, an average of 235,054 unique TCR beta nucleotide sequences per donor were sequenced, and roughly a sixth of those sequences were non-productive. The study was designed to test whether signatures of past pathogen exposure could be identified by cataloging public T cell receptors. The study combined high-throughput TCR immunosequencing, statistical association of individual TCRs with disease status, and machine learning to predict cytomegalovirus infection status. A later analysis re-examined previously published TCR beta repertoires from several hundred donors and added high-resolution HLA genotyping to investigate patterns of TCR occurrence. Besides the first cohort of 550 to 750 subjects, a separate validation cohort made up of over 100 different subjects was used. To decide whether each TCR beta V gene segment behaved as functional or pseudogenic, an earlier analysis of some 600 of the donors relied on high-throughput TCR beta sequencing. Roughly 5 DR-DQ haplotypes were handled as single units for association and clustering, since linkage in the cohort was strong. Results the study describes overall, beyond this receptor: The cohort was sequenced for TCR beta chains only, and without alpha or paired-chain data the features that could be detected were limited. In a later genetic analysis, a missense DCLRE1C variant was associated with V-gene and J-gene trimming of TCR beta chains, and the association was replicated in an independent cohort. In a later analysis, HLA-associated TCR beta chains showed more clonal expansion and lower generation probabilities than non-associated chains that were equally common. Because HLA typing was unavailable for some donors at each locus, only the typed subset was used in association tests. The classifier was reported to diagnose cytomegalovirus status with high specificity and sensitivity in both the original and validation cohorts. According to a later analysis, parvovirus B19, influenza, CMV and Epstein-Barr virus appeared linked to several top co-occurrence clusters. According to a later analysis, most CMV-associated TCR beta chains appeared to be HLA-restricted, and the HLA associations seemed to be driven largely by CMV exposure. Some 15 rarely observed V segments, including chromosome 9 orphons, were excluded from the earlier analysis of a few hundred of the donors because counts were too low. Across donors, most TCR sequences were observed very rarely, whereas some public TCRs were present in many individuals. A further reported finding was that TCR beta sequences accurately predicted the HLA-A and HLA-B alleles for most subjects in the first cohort. In a later analysis, TCR association rates were found to vary across HLA loci, with the most associated TCRs seen for DRB1 alleles and the fewest for HLA-C alleles. The only immune exposure information available for the cohort was CMV serostatus. An earlier analysis of approximately 530 of the donors showed that most TCR beta V segments appeared in productive rearrangements either about 87% or about 30% of the time, which broadly matched IMGT annotations. In vitro tests confirmed that three of the cytomegalovirus-associated TCR beta chains recognize cytomegalovirus antigens. The study gave a list of roughly 150 TCR beta chains associated with cytomegalovirus. Presence/absence analyses assumed roughly uniform sequencing depth across donors, an assumption that may not hold. When HLA alleles, especially DR and DQ, strongly co-occurred, attributing TCR associations to individual alleles was difficult. A later analysis associated 15,000 to 20,000 TCR beta sequences with specific HLA alleles at a false discovery rate of 0.05. Some IMGT-functional V segments, including TRBV6-2 and TRBV6-3, could not be distinguished by the 87-base-pair reads and were therefore excluded. Correlated functional status among segregating V segments might reflect linkage disequilibrium, but an unknown experimental factor could not be ruled out. A group of highly shared sequence variants was considered likely to be a technical artifact of the sequencing pipeline. It was suggested by the authors that the approach could potentially be generalized to other disease states and immunological phenotypes. In a later genetic analysis, fewer N-insertions in productive TCRs were reported among donors in an Asian-associated ancestry cluster than the roughly 640-donor mean.

The cohort consisted of 650 to 850 healthy bone marrow donors. All cohort members were sampled while nominally healthy, although unrecorded immune exposures were likely present. The donor was CMV seropositive and was included in the group of almost 300 seropositive cohort members. Every donor gave a peripheral blood sample, and the peripheral blood mononuclear cells from that sample were used for TCR beta sequencing. The Qiagen DNeasy Blood Extraction Kit was used to extract genomic DNA from the blood cell samples. CDR1 and CDR2 are drawn from the germline V gene: SGDLS, YYNGEE. The CDR3 starts with the cysteine, ends with the phenylalanine, and has 15 residues. Only the CDR3 region is kept as DNA, spanning 45 bases read in frame from base 1. After removal of 4 bases from V and 5 bases from J, the junction retains 7 bases not matched to a gene.

The receptor was derived from a woman aged 55-69 years in good health and CMV-seropositive. Input material: PBMCs. This receptor chain uses TRBV9 and TRBJ1-4, with 8 bases matching TRBD1. The CDR3 region has the sequence CASSPRQGSNEKLFF. The nucleotides read TGTGCCAGCAGCCCCCGACAGGGGTCGAATGAAAAACTGTTTTTT.